This T cell receptor (beta chain) stems from a study of blood T cell repertoires in COVID-19. This CDR3 has 14 amino acids. V was pared by 4 bases and J by 1 base, with 1 base of the junction left unmatched. The germline V gene has CDR1 KGHSH and CDR2 LQKENI. Sequencing was performed with immunoSEQ multiplex PCR; in TCRdb, only in-frame clones are kept and a portion is missing. The sample includes around 190,000 clones, approximately 89% of them seen just once. What was sequenced was peripheral blood. The J gene is TRBJ1-1, the V gene TRBV18; 9 bases are shared with TRBD1. This receptor was obtained from a woman in her fifties or sixties with acute or convalescent COVID-19. CDR3 amino acids: CASSRGQGNTEAFF. The DNA for the CDR3 is TGTGCCAGCTCACGGGGACAGGGGAACACTGAAGCTTTCTTT.